These 12 T cell receptor beta chains came from one sample sequenced in a study of chemoradiotherapy in HPV16-positive cancers. Generated by immunoSEQ multiplex PCR, the TCRdb table keeps only in-frame clones and is missing some. The repertoire consists of 11,000 to 15,000 clones, with approximately 91% occurring once and the leading ten covering less than 3%. The sequenced sample was blood, obtained from a patient who underwent chemoradiotherapy. The receptor source for this set is a human donor with HPV-associated anogenital cancer.

The chain carries TRBV11-3 and TRBJ1-2, with D possibly TRBD1 on 6 matching bases. Germline CDR1 and CDR2: SGHNT and YENEEA. The CDR3 loop spans 14 amino acids. V lost 0 bases to trimming and J lost 2 bases, with 7 bases between them. The CDR3 loop is CASSLDQGNYGYTF. The CDR3 nucleotides read TGTGCCAGCAGCTTAGATCAGGGGAACTATGGCTACACCTTC.

The chain employs TRBV6-5 and TRBJ2-2; a weak D match, TRBD2 (5 bases). The CDR3 runs to 15 residues. Germline CDR1 and CDR2: MNHEY and SVGAGI. Deletions cut 6 bases from V and 2 bases from J, with 13 bases between. The CDR3 nucleotides read TGTGCCAGCAGCCGCGGACTCTATAACACCGGGGAGCTGTTTTTT. Translating it yields CASSRGLYNTGELFF.

The chain employs TRBV5-4 and TRBJ2-2; D is undetermined. Germline V gene data show CDR1 as SGHNT and CDR2 as YYREEE (reference sequence). The V and J ends lost 5 bases and 4 bases respectively, with 9 bases between them. This CDR3 comprises 13 residues. The CDR3 coding sequence is TGTGCCAGCAGTACAGATACCACCGGGGAGCTGTTTTTT. Protein: CASSTDTTGELFF.

This rearrangement joins TRBV4-2 to TRBJ2-5; perhaps TRBD2 as D (5 bases). There are 14 residues in the CDR3. Trimming stripped 3 bases from V and 4 bases from J, with 12 bases between. CDR1 is LGHNA and CDR2 is YNFKEQ in the germline V gene. This chain's CDR3 is CASSHLGDGETQYF. In DNA form, the CDR3 reads TGTGCCAGCAGCCACCTGGGAGACGGAGAGACCCAGTACTTC.

V gene TRBV5-1 combines with J gene TRBJ1-4; TRBD1 matches 7 bases. Germline V gene lookup returns CDR1 SGHRS and CDR2 YFSETQ. V was clipped by 5 bases and J by 7 bases; unmatched bases: 8. There are 14 residues in the CDR3. The CDR3 loop reads CASSPQGSGEKLFF. In nucleotides, the CDR3 is TGCGCCAGCAGTCCACAGGGGTCTGGTGAAAAACTGTTTTTT. Drawing the rest from reference TRBV5-1 and TRBJ1-4, the complete variable domain is KAGVTQTPRYLIKTRGQQVTLSCSPISGHRSVSWYQQTPGQGLQFLFEYFSETQRNKGNFPGRFSGRQFSNSRSEMNVSTLELGDSALYLCASSPQGSGEKLFFGSGTQLSVL.

In regard to this clone: The same CDR3 is also encoded by other DNA sequences in this sample. The chain combines TRBV7-9 with TRBJ1-5, with a weak D call TRBD1 (6 bases). Germline CDR1 and CDR2: SEHNR and FQNEAQ (reference sequence). The CDR3 runs 15 residues. V shed 5 bases and J shed 3 bases, with 14 bases lying between them. In DNA form, the CDR3 reads TGTGCCAGCAGCCCCCGGGGGCAGGTCAATCAGCCCCAGCATTTT. Protein product: CASSPRGQVNQPQHF.

The chain is built from TRBV5-4 and TRBJ2-3, with D unclear. V was pared by 1 base and J by 5 bases, with 11 bases between. CDR3 size: 14 residues. CDR1 SGHNT and CDR2 YYREEE come from the germline V gene (reference sequence). The CDR3 protein is CASSLRVTEDTQYF. CDR3 bases: TGTGCCAGCAGCTTGAGGGTAACGGAAGATACGCAGTATTTT.

V usage is TRBV7-9 and J usage is TRBJ2-7; weak D call: TRBD1 (6 bases). Germline V gives CDR1 SEHNR, CDR2 FQNEAQ (reference sequence). With 6 bases removed from V and 5 bases from J, the gap between germline ends came to 20 bases. The CDR3 has 15 residues. The CDR3 is CASSLSRGSSDEQYF. Here the CDR3 DNA reads TGTGCCAGCAGTCTCAGCAGGGGTTCTTCTGACGAGCAGTACTTC.

The CDR3: CASSLSGTANTGELFF. CDR3 nucleotide sequence: TGTGCCAGCAGCTTATCCGGGACAGCAAACACCGGGGAGCTGTTTTTT. The chain recombines TRBV7-3 with TRBJ2-2, with 7 bases identical to TRBD1. With V trimmed by 2 bases and J by 2 bases, 5 bases remained unmatched. The germline CDR1 and CDR2 sequences are SGHTA and FQGTGA. The CDR3 spans 16 residues.

The V call is TRBV11-3, the J call TRBJ1-1; 10 bases are shared with TRBD1. The CDR3 runs to 15 residues. Germline lookup yields CDR1 SGHNT and CDR2 YENEEA. V shed 4 bases, J shed 1 base, and the junction held 3 bases outside the gene matches. CDR3 sequence: CASSWWTGGNTEAFF. DNA of the CDR3: TGTGCCAGCAGCTGGTGGACAGGGGGGAACACTGAAGCTTTCTTT.

The J gene is TRBJ1-1, the V gene TRBV11-3, with 8 bases lining up with TRBD1. Germline V gene sequence: CDR1 SGHNT, CDR2 YENEEA. J was trimmed by 1 base and V by 4 bases; bases with no gene match: 5. This CDR3 region has 15 residues. Here the CDR3 DNA reads TGTGCCAGCAGCTACACTACAGGGGGGAACACTGAAGCTTTCTTT. It translates to CASSYTTGGNTEAFF.

This clone was detected once. V is TRBV15 and J is TRBJ1-3; a possible D gene is TRBD1 (5 bases). Germline V CDR1 and CDR2: LNHNV, YYDKDF (reference sequence). The CDR3 sequence is 16 residues long. V lost 3 bases, J lost 2 bases, and 14 bases lay in between. DNA of the CDR3: TGTGCCACCAGCAGGGGTTTTCAGGGTACTGGAAACACCATATATTTT. Amino acid sequence: CATSRGFQGTGNTIYF.